The clone carrying this T cell receptor beta chain was picked up many times. V lost 5 bases, J lost 10 bases, and 17 bases lay in between. The CDR3 consists of 14 residues. Per germline, CDR1 SGHVS and CDR2 FNYEAQ. This sample is drawn from a study of spatial heterogeneity in lung cancer. Time point: sample taken at primary tumor resection. TCRdb recomputed calls from the 5' RACE reads with MiXCR, one row per CDR3 protein. This table holds under 85,000 distinct CDR3 sequences, around 7.8% found once. The chain has TRBV7-6 and TRBJ1-4; the D is unclear. The TCR was taken from a male donor with early-stage non-small cell lung cancer. This specimen consisted of PBMCs, obtained at surgery. DNA of the CDR3: TGTGCCAGCAGCGGTCCCGGGAACACCGGAAAACTGTTTTTT. Translating it yields CASSGPGNTGKLFF.